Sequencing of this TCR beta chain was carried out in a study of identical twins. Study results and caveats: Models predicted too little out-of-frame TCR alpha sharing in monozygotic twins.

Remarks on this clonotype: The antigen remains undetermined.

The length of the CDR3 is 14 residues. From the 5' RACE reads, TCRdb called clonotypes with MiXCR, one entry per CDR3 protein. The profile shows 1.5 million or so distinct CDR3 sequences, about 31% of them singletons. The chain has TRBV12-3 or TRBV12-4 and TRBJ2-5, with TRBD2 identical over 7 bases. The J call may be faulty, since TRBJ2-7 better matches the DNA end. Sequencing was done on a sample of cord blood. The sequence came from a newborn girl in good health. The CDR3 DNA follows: TGTGCCAGCAGTTCGAGCGGGATCGGTTTCGAGCAGTACTTC. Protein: CASSSSGIGFEQYF.